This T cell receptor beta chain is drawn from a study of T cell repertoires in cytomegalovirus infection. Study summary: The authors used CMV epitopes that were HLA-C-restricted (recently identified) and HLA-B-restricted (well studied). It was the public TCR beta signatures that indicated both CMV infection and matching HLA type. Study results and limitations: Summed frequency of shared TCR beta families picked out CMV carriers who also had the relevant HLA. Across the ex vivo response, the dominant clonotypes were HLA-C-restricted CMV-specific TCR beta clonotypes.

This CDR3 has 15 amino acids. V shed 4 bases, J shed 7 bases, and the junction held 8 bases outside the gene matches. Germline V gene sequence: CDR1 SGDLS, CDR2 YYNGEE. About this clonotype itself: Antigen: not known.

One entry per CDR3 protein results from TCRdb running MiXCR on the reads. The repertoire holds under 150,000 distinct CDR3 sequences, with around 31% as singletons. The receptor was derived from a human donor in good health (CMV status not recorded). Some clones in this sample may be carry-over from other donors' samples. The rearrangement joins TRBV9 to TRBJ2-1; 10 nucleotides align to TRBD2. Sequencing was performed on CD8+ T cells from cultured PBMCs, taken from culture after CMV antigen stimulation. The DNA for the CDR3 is TGTGCCAGCAGCAATAGCGGGGGGCTATATAATGAGCAGTTCTTC. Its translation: CASSNSGGLYNEQFF.